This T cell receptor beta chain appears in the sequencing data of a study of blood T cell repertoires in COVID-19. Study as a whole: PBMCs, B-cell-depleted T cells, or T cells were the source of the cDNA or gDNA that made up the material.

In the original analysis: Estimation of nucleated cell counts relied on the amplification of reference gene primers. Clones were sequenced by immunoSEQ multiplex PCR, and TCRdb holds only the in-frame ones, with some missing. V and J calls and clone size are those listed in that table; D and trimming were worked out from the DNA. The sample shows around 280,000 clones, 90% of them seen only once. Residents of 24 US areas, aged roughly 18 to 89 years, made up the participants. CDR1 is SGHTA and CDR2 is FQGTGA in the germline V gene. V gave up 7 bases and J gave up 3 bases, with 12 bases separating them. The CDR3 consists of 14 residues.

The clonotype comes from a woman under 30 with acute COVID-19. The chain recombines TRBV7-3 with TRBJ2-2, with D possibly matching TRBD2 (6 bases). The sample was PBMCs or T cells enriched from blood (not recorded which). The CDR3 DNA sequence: TGTGCCAGCACGTCCGGGGGTGACACCGGGGAGCTGTTTTTT. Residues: CASTSGGDTGELFF.